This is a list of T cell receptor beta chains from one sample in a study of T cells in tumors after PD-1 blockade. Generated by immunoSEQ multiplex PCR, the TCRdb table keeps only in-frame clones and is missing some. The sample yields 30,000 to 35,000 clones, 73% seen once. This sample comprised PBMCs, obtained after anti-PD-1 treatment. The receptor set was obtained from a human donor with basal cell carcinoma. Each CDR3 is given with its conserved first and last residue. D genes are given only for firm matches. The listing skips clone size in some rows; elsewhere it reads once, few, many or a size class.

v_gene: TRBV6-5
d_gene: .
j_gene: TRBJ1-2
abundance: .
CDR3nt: TGTGCCAGCAGTTACTCGTACCGATCCTATGGCTACACCTTC
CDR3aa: CASSYSYRSYGYTF

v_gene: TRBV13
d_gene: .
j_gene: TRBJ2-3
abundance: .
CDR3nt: TGTGCCAGCAGCTTAGAAGGCCTAGCGAGCACAGATACGCAGTATTTT
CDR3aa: CASSLEGLASTDTQYF

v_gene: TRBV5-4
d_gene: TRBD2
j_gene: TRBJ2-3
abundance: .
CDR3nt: TGTGCCAGCAGCCTTTGGGGCGGGGGGGCCGGAGATACGCAGTATTTT
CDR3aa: CASSLWGGGAGDTQYF

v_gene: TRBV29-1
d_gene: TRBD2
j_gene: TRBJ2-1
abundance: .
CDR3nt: TGCAGCGTTGGGCGCGGGAGGCACAATGAGCAGTTCTTC
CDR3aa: CSVGRGRHNEQFF

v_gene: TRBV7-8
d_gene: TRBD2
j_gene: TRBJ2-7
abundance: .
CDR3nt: TGTGCCAGCAGCTTAGAGGCTAGCGGGACCGCCTACGAGCAGTACTTC
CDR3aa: CASSLEASGTAYEQYF

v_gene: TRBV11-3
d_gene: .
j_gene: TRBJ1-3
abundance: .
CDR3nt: TGTGCCAGCAGCTTAGAGGGCCTACCCTTCTCTGGAAACACCATATATTTT
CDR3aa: CASSLEGLPFSGNTIYF

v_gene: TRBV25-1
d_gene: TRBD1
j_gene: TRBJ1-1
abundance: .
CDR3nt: TGTGCCAGCAGTGTCCTACAGGGGACCTCTTACACTGAAGCTTTCTTT
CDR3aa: CASSVLQGTSYTEAFF

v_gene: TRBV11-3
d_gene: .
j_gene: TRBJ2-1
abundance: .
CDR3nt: TGTGCCAGCAGCCTAACGGCTTTGGGCAATGAGCAGTTCTTC
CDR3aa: CASSLTALGNEQFF

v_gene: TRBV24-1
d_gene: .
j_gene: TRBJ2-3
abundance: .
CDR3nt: TGTGCCACCAGTGATTTCGGAAGGGATACGCAGTATTTT
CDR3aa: CATSDFGRDTQYF

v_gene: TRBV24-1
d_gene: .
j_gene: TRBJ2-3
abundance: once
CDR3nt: TGTGCCACCAGTGAGAAACAGGGGACTCGGGGCACAGATACGCAGTATTTT
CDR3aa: CATSEKQGTRGTDTQYF

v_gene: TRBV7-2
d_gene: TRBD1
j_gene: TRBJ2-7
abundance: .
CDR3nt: TGTGCCAGCAGCTCGCCGGGACAGGGGGCTCTCGAGCAGTACTTC
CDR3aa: CASSSPGQGALEQYF

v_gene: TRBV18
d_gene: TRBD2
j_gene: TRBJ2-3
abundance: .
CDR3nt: TGTGCCAGCTCCCAAGGACTAGAGACAGATACGCAGTATTTT
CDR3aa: CASSQGLETDTQYF

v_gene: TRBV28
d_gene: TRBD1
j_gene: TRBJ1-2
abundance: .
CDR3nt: TGTGCCAGCAGTTTTGAGACAGGGGGCCTATTTAACTATGGCTACACCTTC
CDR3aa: CASSFETGGLFNYGYTF

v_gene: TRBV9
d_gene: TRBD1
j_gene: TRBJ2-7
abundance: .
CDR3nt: TGTGCCAGCAGCCCACAGGGGGTGCGGGAGCAGTACTTC
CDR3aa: CASSPQGVREQYF

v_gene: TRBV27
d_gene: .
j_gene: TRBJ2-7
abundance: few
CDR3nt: TGTGCCAGCAGTACAACTAGGGGGAGCGAGCAGTACTTC
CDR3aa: CASSTTRGSEQYF

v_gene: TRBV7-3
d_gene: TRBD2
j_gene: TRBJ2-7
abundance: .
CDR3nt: TGTGCCAGCAGCCTTAGCGGGAGGGCCGACGAGCAGTACTTC
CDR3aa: CASSLSGRADEQYF

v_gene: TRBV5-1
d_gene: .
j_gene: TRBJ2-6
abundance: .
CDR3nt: TGCGCCAGCAGCCCCGGCCGGAGCGTTGGGGCCAACGTCCTGACTTTC
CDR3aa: CASSPGRSVGANVLTF

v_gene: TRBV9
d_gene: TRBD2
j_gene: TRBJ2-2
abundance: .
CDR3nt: TGTGCCAGCAGCCCCTTGGGGGGGAGGAACACCGGGGAGCTGTTTTTT
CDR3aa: CASSPLGGRNTGELFF

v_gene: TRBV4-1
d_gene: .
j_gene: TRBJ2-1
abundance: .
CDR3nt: TGCGCCAGCAGCCCCCCACAAGACCCAGCCAAGCAGTTCTTC
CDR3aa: CASSPPQDPAKQFF

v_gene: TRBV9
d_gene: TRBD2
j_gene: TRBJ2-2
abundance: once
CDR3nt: TGTGCCAGCAGCGTCTTTCCGTGGACTAGCGGGGGGACGAACACCGGGGAGCTGTTTTTT
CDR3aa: CASSVFPWTSGGTNTGELFF

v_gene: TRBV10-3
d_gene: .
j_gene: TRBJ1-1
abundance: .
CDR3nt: TGTGCCATCAGCCGCAAGAAAGAGACTGAAGCTTTCTTT
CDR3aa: CAISRKKETEAFF

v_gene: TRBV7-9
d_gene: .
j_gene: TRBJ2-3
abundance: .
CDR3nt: TGTGCCAGCAGCTTACAGGGGAGCACAGATACGCAGTATTTT
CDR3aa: CASSLQGSTDTQYF

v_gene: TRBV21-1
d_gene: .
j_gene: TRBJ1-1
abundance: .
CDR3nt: TGTGCCAGCAGCCACGGTCGAAACACTGAAGCTTTCTTT
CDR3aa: CASSHGRNTEAFF

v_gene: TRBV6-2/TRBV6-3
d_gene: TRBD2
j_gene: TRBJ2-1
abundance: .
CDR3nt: TGTGCCAGCAGTTTAGCGGGGGGCCGCCACAATGAGCAGTTCTTC
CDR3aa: CASSLAGGRHNEQFF

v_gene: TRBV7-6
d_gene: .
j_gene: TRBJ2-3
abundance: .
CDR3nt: TGTGCCAGCAGCTCCCCGGGGGCCTCTAGCACAGATACGCAGTATTTT
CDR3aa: CASSSPGASSTDTQYF

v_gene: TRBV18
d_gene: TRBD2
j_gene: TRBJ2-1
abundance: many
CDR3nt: TGTGCCAGCTCCGTCGGACTAGCGGGTAATGAGCAGTTCTTC
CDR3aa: CASSVGLAGNEQFF

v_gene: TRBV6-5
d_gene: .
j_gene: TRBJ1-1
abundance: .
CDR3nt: TGTGCCAGCAGTCAGGACAGCCACACTGAAGCTTTCTTT
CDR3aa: CASSQDSHTEAFF

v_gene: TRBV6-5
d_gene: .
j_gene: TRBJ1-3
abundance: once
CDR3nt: TGTGCCAGCACTATAGCCCAAAGCTCTGGAAACACCATATATTTT
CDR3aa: CASTIAQSSGNTIYF

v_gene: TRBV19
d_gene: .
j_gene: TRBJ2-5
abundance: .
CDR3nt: TGTGCCAGTAGTACTACTAGCTCCCAAGAGACCCAGTACTTC
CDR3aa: CASSTTSSQETQYF

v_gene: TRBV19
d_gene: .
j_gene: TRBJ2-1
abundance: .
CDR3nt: TGTGCCAGTAGCGCACAGGGTGGGTCCTACAATGAGCAGTTCTTC
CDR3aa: CASSAQGGSYNEQFF

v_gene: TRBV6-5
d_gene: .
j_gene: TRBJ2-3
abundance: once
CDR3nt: TGTGCCAGCAGTTACTCGGGCGGGGCGCTCACAGATACGCAGTATTTT
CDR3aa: CASSYSGGALTDTQYF

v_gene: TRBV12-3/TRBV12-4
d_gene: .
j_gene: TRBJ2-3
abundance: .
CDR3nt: TGTGCCAGCAGGTACTCAGGGACAGATACGCAGTATTTT
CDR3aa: CASRYSGTDTQYF

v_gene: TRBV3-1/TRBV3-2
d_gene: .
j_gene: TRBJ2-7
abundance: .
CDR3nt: TGTGCCAGCAGAGAAGGGCTTGACAGAGAGCAGTACTTC
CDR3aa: CASREGLDREQYF

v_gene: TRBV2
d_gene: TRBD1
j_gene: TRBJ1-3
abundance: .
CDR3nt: TGTGCCAGCAGCACCCCGGGACAGGGGGCAAGAAACACCATATATTTT
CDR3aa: CASSTPGQGARNTIYF

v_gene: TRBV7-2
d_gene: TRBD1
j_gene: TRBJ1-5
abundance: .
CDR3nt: TGTGCCAGCAGCTTAGAACCGGGACAGGGGTATCAGCCCCAGCATTTT
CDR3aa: CASSLEPGQGYQPQHF

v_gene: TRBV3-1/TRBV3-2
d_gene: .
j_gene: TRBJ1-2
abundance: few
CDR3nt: TGTGCCAGCAGCCCCCAGGCCAGGGTCTATGGCTACACCTTC
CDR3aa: CASSPQARVYGYTF

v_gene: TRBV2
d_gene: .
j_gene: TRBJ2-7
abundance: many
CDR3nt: TGTGCCAGCAGCTCGGACTACGAGCAGTACTTC
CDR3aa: CASSSDYEQYF

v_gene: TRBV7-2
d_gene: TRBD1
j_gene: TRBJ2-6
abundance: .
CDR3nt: TGTGCCAGCAGCTTAGCAGGGTTGGACAGGTCGCACTCTGGGGCCAACGTCCTGACTTTC
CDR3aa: CASSLAGLDRSHSGANVLTF

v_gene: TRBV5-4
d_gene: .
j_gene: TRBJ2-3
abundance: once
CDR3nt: TGTGCCAGCAGCTTGGACACAGATACGCAGTATTTT
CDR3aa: CASSLDTDTQYF

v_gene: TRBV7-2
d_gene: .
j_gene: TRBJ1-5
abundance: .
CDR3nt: TGTGCCAGCAGCCCAGCGGGGGGGGGTGATCAGCCCCAGCATTTT
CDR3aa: CASSPAGGGDQPQHF

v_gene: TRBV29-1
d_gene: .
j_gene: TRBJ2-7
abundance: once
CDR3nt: TGCAGCGTTCAGGGGTTAGGGTACGAGCAGTACTTC
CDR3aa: CSVQGLGYEQYF

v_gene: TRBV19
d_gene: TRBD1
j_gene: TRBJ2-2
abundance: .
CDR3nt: TGTGCCAGTACCCCCAACACGGCAGGGGGAACCGGGGAGCTGTTTTTT
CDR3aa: CASTPNTAGGTGELFF

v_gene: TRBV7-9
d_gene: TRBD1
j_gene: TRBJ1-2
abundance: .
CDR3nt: TGTGCCAGCAGCGCCGGGACAGGGTATGGCTACACCTTC
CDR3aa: CASSAGTGYGYTF